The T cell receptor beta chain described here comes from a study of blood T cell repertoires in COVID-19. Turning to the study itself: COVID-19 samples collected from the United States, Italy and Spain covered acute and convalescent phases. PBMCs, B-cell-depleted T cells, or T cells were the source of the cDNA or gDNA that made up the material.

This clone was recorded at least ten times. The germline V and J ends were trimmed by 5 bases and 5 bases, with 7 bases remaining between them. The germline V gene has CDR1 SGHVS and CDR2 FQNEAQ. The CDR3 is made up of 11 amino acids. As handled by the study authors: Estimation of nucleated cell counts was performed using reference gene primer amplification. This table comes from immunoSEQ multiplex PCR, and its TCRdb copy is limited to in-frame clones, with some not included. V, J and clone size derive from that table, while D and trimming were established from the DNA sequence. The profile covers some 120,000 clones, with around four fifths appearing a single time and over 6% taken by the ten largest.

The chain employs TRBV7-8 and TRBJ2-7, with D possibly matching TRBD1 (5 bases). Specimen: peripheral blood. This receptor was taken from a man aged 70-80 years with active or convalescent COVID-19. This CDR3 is CASSLDNEQYF. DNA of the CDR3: TGTGCCAGCAGCCTGGACAACGAGCAGTACTTC.